The next 29 T cell receptor beta chains were all read from a single sample in a study of OX40 agonist ivuxolimab in advanced cancers. Sequencing used immunoSEQ multiplex PCR; TCRdb keeps in-frame clones, though not all of them. This repertoire shows 55,000 to 65,000 clones, approximately 90% found once; its top ten account for approximately 0.44%. Here the sequenced sample was CD4+ or CD8+ T cells sorted from blood, taken in a trial of the OX40 agonist ivuxolimab. The receptors were sampled from an adult with an advanced solid tumor such as melanoma, head and neck, liver or kidney cancer.

This clone has just one count. The chain joins TRBV7-2 to TRBJ1-1; D is perhaps TRBD1 (6 bases). The germline V and J ends were trimmed by 5 bases and 5 bases, with 12 bases remaining between them. The CDR3 contains 13 residues. CDR1 SGHTA and CDR2 FQGNSA come from the germline V gene. The chain's CDR3 is CASSEQGETEAFF. The CDR3 region has the DNA TGTGCCAGCAGCGAACAGGGCGAGACTGAAGCTTTCTTT.

J is TRBJ2-7 and V is TRBV19; possibly TRBD1 for D (5 bases). This CDR3 contains 13 residues. With 6 bases removed from V and 6 bases from J, the gap between germline ends came to 15 bases. The germline gives CDR1 LNHDA, CDR2 SQIVND (reference sequence). The CDR3 region has the DNA TGTGCCAGTAGCTCAGGGCTGATGGGCGAGCAGTACTTC. Translation: CASSSGLMGEQYF. Looking up the rest from reference TRBV19 and TRBJ2-7 gives the full variable domain: DGGITQSPKYLFRKEGQNVTLSCEQNLNHDAMYWYRQDPGQGLRLIYYSQIVNDFQKGDIAEGYSVSREKKESFPLTVTSAQKNPTAFYLCASSSGLMGEQYFGPGTRLTVT.

This clone came up once. This chain connects TRBV5-5 to TRBJ2-1; TRBD2 is a possible D gene (5 bases). Trimming took off 1 base at V and 4 bases at J, with 9 bases between the two ends. The CDR3 spans 14 residues. Germline V CDR1 and CDR2: SGHKS, YYEKEE (reference sequence). Here the CDR3 DNA reads TGTGCCAGCAGCTTGTTGGAGGTATACAATGAGCAGTTCTTC. Translation: CASSLLEVYNEQFF. The variable domain in full, completed from reference TRBV5-5 and TRBJ2-1, reads DAGVTQSPTHLIKTRGQQVTLRCSPISGHKSVSWYQQVLGQGPQFIFQYYEKEERGRGNFPDRFSARQFPNYSSELNVNALLLGDSALYLCASSLLEVYNEQFFGPGTRLTVL.

This clone was seen a single time. The rearrangement uses TRBV6-5 and TRBJ1-1; 7 nucleotides line up with TRBD1. Looked up from germline, CDR1 is MNHEY and CDR2 is SVGAGI. The CDR3 sequence is 14 residues long. J gave up 0 bases and V 7 bases, and 5 bases lay outside the gene matches. CDR3 DNA: TGTGCCAGCATGGGACAGCCAATGAACACTGAAGCTTTCTTT. Protein sequence: CASMGQPMNTEAFF.

V gene TRBV6-5 combines with J gene TRBJ2-7; possibly TRBD1 for D (6 bases). Germline CDR1 is MNHEY and CDR2 is SVGAGI. This CDR3 region has 13 residues. Trimming cost V 7 bases and J 3 bases, with 13 bases left between them. The CDR3 sequence: CASIPGAYYEQYF. CDR3 in DNA: TGTGCCAGCATCCCAGGGGCGTACTACGAGCAGTACTTC.

The chain employs TRBV9 and TRBJ2-1, with 13 positions matching TRBD2. Unmatched junction bases numbered 3, after V lost 6 bases and J lost 6 bases. The CDR3 runs to 14 residues. Germline V gene data show CDR1 as SGDLS and CDR2 as YYNGEE. This chain's CDR3 is CASTLAGGSNEQFF. CDR3 bases: TGTGCCAGCACACTAGCGGGAGGGAGCAATGAGCAGTTCTTC.

As DNA, the CDR3 is TGTGCCAGCAGTCATCAGCAGAACACTGAAGCTTTCTTT. Protein product: CASSHQQNTEAFF. The chain recombines TRBV6-4 with TRBJ1-1; D is unresolved. This CDR3 contains 13 residues. V lost 5 bases and J 1 base, leaving 8 bases between the germline ends. Germline loops: CDR1 MRHNA, CDR2 SNTAGT.

The chain uses TRBV7-2 and TRBJ2-7; unclear D gene. CDR3 length equals 12 residues. CDR1 and CDR2 from the germline V gene are SGHTA and FQGNSA. The V gene lost 1 base and the J gene lost 6 bases, with 7 bases spanning the gap. CDR3 residues: CASSLVVGEQYF. The CDR3 DNA reads TGTGCCAGCAGCTTAGTCGTGGGCGAGCAGTACTTC.

V usage is TRBV2 and J usage is TRBJ1-3; perhaps TRBD1 as D (6 bases). CDR1 and CDR2 from the germline V gene are SNHLY and FYNNEI. The CDR3 runs 14 residues. V was trimmed by 10 bases and J by 1 base, leaving 14 bases between them. CDR3 sequence: CATETGLSGNTIYF. In nucleotides, the CDR3 is TGTGCCACTGAGACAGGATTGTCTGGAAACACCATATATTTT.

The chain combines TRBV5-6 with TRBJ1-2; no reliable D call. The CDR3 consists of 15 residues. The V gene's germline CDR1 is SGHDT and CDR2 YYEEEE. V was pared by 4 bases and J by 5 bases, with 18 bases between. CDR3 nucleotides: TGTGCCAGCAGCCAGACCGGAATATTGGATTATGGCTACACCTTC. It encodes CASSQTGILDYGYTF.

V gene TRBV9 combines with J gene TRBJ2-7, with D perhaps assigned TRBD1 or TRBD2 (5 bases each). The CDR3 has 14 amino acids. Germline V gene data show CDR1 as SGDLS and CDR2 as YYNGEE. The V end was cut by 3 bases, the J end by 1 base, with 11 bases between. CDR3 region: CASSGGLMSYEQYF. CDR3 DNA sequence: TGTGCCAGCAGCGGGGGGTTGATGTCCTACGAGCAGTACTTC. Based on the CDR3 plus reference TRBV9 and TRBJ2-7, the full variable domain is DSGVTQTPKHLITATGQRVTLRCSPRSGDLSVYWYQQSLDQGLQFLIQYYNGEERAKGNILERFSAQQFPDLHSELNLSSLELGDSALYFCASSGGLMSYEQYFGPGTRLTVT.

CDR3 loop: CASSSQGQVYNEQFF. As DNA, the CDR3 is TGCGCCAGCAGCTCACAGGGGCAGGTTTACAATGAGCAGTTCTTC. The chain joins TRBV5-1 to TRBJ2-1; the match to TRBD1 covers 7 bases. The CDR3 runs to 15 residues. Trimming cost V 3 bases and J 4 bases; bases outside gene matches: 7. The germline gives CDR1 SGHRS, CDR2 YFSETQ.

This rearrangement joins TRBV6-1 to TRBJ2-3, with 12 bases fitting TRBD2. Germline V gene sequence: CDR1 MNHNS, CDR2 SASEGT. The CDR3 spans 15 residues. V was pared by 6 bases and J by 3 bases, with 4 bases of the junction left unmatched. For the CDR3, the DNA is TGTGCCAGCAGATTGACTAGCGGGAGAACAGATACGCAGTATTTT. Its translation: CASRLTSGRTDTQYF.

The chain joins TRBV11-3 to TRBJ2-7; 7 bases match TRBD2. V lost 0 bases and J lost 3; bases outside the gene matches: 11. The V gene's germline CDR1 is SGHNT and CDR2 YENEEA. The CDR3 spans 17 residues. CDR3 amino acids: CASSLDPLDTGGYEQYF. The CDR3 DNA sequence: TGTGCCAGCAGCTTAGACCCCCTGGACACGGGGGGCTACGAGCAGTACTTC. Full variable domain (remainder filled in from reference TRBV11-3 and TRBJ2-7): EAGVVQSPRYKIIEKKQPVAFWCNPISGHNTLYWYLQNLGQGPELLIRYENEEAVDDSQLPKDRFSAERLKGVDSTLKIQPAELGDSAVYLCASSLDPLDTGGYEQYFGPGTRLTVT.

This chain uses TRBV7-9 with TRBJ1-1, with a possible D match to TRBD1 (6 bases). The germline gives CDR1 SEHNR, CDR2 FQNEAQ (reference sequence). The CDR3 consists of 14 residues. V gave up 3 bases and J gave up 4 bases, with 12 bases separating them. The CDR3 loop reads CASSFGGSSTEAFF. DNA of the CDR3: TGTGCCAGCAGCTTTGGGGGCTCGAGCACTGAAGCTTTCTTT.

This chain joins TRBV5-1 and TRBJ2-2, with 7 bases aligning to TRBD2. Germline-derived CDR1 and CDR2 are SGHRS and YFSETQ. V dropped 3 bases and J dropped 3; count of bases not matched to a gene: 2. The CDR3 consists of 14 residues. The CDR3 loop reads CASSSLADTGELFF. The CDR3 coding sequence is TGCGCCAGCAGCTCCCTAGCGGACACCGGGGAGCTGTTTTTT. The full variable domain, completed using reference TRBV5-1 and TRBJ2-2, is KAGVTQTPRYLIKTRGQQVTLSCSPISGHRSVSWYQQTPGQGLQFLFEYFSETQRNKGNFPGRFSGRQFSNSRSEMNVSTLELGDSALYLCASSSLADTGELFFGEGSRLTVL.

The table lists this clone with a count of one. V usage is TRBV18 and J usage is TRBJ1-2; TRBD1 might be the D (5 bases). The CDR3 is made up of 16 amino acids. Germline V gene lookup returns CDR1 KGHSH and CDR2 LQKENI. V was shortened by 3 bases and J by 0 bases, with 14 bases between the two germline ends. CDR3 residues: CASSPFRDAANYGYTF. CDR3 DNA sequence: TGTGCCAGCTCACCGTTCCGGGACGCCGCTAACTATGGCTACACCTTC.

V usage is TRBV4-3 and J usage is TRBJ1-2; D is undetermined. The CDR3 has 14 amino acids. Trimming stripped 0 bases from V and 1 base from J, with 6 bases between. Germline values: CDR1 LGHNA, CDR2 YSLEER. DNA for the CDR3: TGCGCCAGCAGCCAAGAAAGGGTTAACTATGGCTACACCTTC. It yields the protein CASSQERVNYGYTF.

V and J are TRBV21-1 and TRBJ1-4. TRBV21-1 is reported as a pseudogene. This CDR3 spans 21 amino acids. CDR3 sequence reads: CASSRLGNNGRWGGGMKRLFF. CDR3 sequence (DNA): TGTGCCAGCAGCCGGTTAGGAAACAACGGTAGGTGGGGTGGCGGAATGAAAAGACTGTTTTTT.

The J gene is TRBJ1-1, the V gene TRBV18; D call uncertain. This CDR3 region has 13 residues. Trimming removed 2 bases at V and 9 bases at J, with 13 bases between. Germline V gives CDR1 KGHSH, CDR2 LQKENI. The CDR3 reads CASSPDKDVKAFF. The CDR3 DNA is TGTGCCAGCTCACCAGATAAGGATGTGAAAGCTTTCTTT.

The chain uses TRBV18 and TRBJ2-3; perhaps TRBD2 as D (6 bases). The CDR3 has 17 residues. V lost 3 bases to trimming and J lost 1 base, with 17 bases between them. Germline CDR1 KGHSH, CDR2 LQKENI. Here the CDR3 reads CASSPIRAGGGTDTQYF. DNA for the CDR3: TGTGCCAGCTCACCTATCCGGGCCGGGGGAGGCACAGATACGCAGTATTTT.

This chain links TRBV28 with TRBJ2-3, with D tentatively TRBD1 (5 bases). This CDR3 has 15 residues. Trimming stripped 3 bases from V and 7 bases from J, with 17 bases between. Germline V gene data show CDR1 as MDHEN and CDR2 as SYDVKM. CDR3 coding DNA: TGTGCCAGCAGTTTGTATGGAAGGGGTCACAATACGCAGTATTTT. This sequence encodes CASSLYGRGHNTQYF.

Details on this clone: Other DNA sequences within the sample encode an identical CDR3. The rearrangement joins TRBV5-1 to TRBJ2-1, with D possibly matching TRBD1 (5 bases). The CDR3 extends over 15 amino acids. The germline V gene encodes CDR1 SGHRS and CDR2 YFSETQ. Between the trimmed V and J ends, which lost 1 base and 0 bases, there was a span of 8 bases. The CDR3 DNA reads TGCGCCAGCAGCTTGACAGGTGACTCCTACAATGAGCAGTTCTTC. It specifies CASSLTGDSYNEQFF.

Concerning this clone: This CDR3 is also generated by other DNA sequences in the sample. The V call is TRBV18, the J call TRBJ2-5; D is undetermined. The germline V gene has CDR1 KGHSH and CDR2 LQKENI. There are 13 residues in the CDR3. The V gene lost 2 bases and the J gene lost 5 bases, with 9 bases spanning the gap. The CDR3 sequence is CASSPVGRETQYF. CDR3 nucleotide sequence: TGTGCCAGCTCACCAGTGGGAAGGGAGACCCAGTACTTC. Full variable domain (outside the CDR3, taken from reference TRBV18 and TRBJ2-5): NAGVMQNPRHLVRRRGQEARLRCSPMKGHSHVYWYRQLPEEGLKFMVYLQKENIIDESGMPKERFSAEFPKEGPSILRIQQVVRGDSAAYFCASSPVGRETQYFGPGTRLLVL.

V is TRBV20-1 and J is TRBJ2-5, with D tentatively TRBD1 (5 bases). The DNA end lines up better with TRBJ2-7; the J call may be wrong. The CDR3 extends over 11 amino acids. Germline CDR1 DFQATT, CDR2 SNEGSKA (reference sequence). CDR3 coding DNA: TGCAGTGTTCAGGGTCCCTACGAGCAGTACTTC. Translated: CSVQGPYEQYF.

This rearrangement joins TRBV21-1 to TRBJ1-1. TRBV21-1 is labeled a pseudogene. The CDR3 totals 14 residues. As DNA, the CDR3 is TGTGCCAGCAGCAATCAAGGGACGAACACTGAAGCTTTCTTT. The encoded protein is CASSNQGTNTEAFF.

The V call is TRBV4-1, the J call TRBJ2-7; maybe TRBD2 (6 bases). There are 16 residues in the CDR3. Germline CDR1 is MGHRA and CDR2 is YSYEKL. Trimming shortened V by 1 base and J by 0 bases, and 13 bases separated the two germline ends. In nucleotides, the CDR3 is TGCGCCAGCAGCCAAGCTCATGGGGGGACCTCCTACGAGCAGTACTTC. Residues: CASSQAHGGTSYEQYF.

The chain joins TRBV20-1 to TRBJ1-1; D is undetermined. CDR3 length: 11 amino acids. CDR1 DFQATT and CDR2 SNEGSKA come from the germline V gene (reference sequence). The germline V and J ends were trimmed by 5 bases and 7 bases, with 11 bases remaining between them. CDR3 coding DNA: TGCAGTGCTCCCAGGAATGATGAAGCTTTCTTT. This sequence encodes CSAPRNDEAFF.

The chain employs TRBV7-9 and TRBJ2-5, with TRBD1 matching over 8 bases. In germline, CDR1 is SEHNR, CDR2 FQNEAQ (reference sequence). V lost 5 bases and J lost 2; bases outside the gene matches: 4. There are 14 residues in the CDR3. CDR3 nucleotide sequence: TGTGCCAGCAGCCCCGGACAGGGACAAGAGACCCAGTACTTC. Protein sequence: CASSPGQGQETQYF.